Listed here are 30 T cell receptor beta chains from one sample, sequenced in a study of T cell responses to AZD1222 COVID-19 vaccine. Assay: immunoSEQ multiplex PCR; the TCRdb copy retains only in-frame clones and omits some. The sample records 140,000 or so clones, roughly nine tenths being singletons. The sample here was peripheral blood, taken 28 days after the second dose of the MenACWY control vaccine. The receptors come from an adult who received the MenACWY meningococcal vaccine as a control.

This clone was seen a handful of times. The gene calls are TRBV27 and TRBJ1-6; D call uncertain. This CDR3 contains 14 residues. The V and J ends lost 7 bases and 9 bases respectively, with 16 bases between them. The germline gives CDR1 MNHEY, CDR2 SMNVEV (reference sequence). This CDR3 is CASKGSVRFSPLHF. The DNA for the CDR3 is TGTGCCAGCAAGGGATCCGTTCGGTTTTCACCCCTCCACTTT.

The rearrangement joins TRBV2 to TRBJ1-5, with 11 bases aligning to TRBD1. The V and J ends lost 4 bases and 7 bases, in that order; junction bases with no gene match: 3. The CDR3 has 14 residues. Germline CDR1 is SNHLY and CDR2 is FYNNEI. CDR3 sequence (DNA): TGTGCCAGCAGTGGGACAGGGGGCCGACAGCCCCAGCATTTT. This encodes CASSGTGGRQPQHF.

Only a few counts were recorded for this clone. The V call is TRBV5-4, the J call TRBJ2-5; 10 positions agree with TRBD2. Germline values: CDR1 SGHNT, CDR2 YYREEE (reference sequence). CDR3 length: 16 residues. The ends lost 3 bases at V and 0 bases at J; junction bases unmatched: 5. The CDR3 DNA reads TGTGCCAGCAGCTCCGGACTAGCGGAGAACCAAGAGACCCAGTACTTC. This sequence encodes CASSSGLAENQETQYF.

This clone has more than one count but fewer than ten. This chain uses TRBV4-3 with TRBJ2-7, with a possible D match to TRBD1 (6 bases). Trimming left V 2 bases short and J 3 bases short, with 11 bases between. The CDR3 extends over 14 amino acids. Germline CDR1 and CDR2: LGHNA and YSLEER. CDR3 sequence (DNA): TGCGCCAGCAGCCAATTCACAGGGAACTACGAGCAGTACTTC. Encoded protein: CASSQFTGNYEQYF.

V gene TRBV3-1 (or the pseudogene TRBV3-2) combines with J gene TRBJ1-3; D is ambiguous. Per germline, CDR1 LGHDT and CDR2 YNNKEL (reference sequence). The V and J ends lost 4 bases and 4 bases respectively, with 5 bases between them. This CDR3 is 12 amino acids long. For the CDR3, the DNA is TGTGCCAGCAGCCTGCGGGGAAACACCATATATTTT. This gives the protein CASSLRGNTIYF.

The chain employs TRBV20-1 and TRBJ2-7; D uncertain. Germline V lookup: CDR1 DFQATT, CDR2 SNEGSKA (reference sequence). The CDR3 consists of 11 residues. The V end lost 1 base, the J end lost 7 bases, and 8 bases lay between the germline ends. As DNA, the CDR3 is TGCAGTGCTAGAGGGAACAAGGAGCAGTACTTC. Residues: CSARGNKEQYF.

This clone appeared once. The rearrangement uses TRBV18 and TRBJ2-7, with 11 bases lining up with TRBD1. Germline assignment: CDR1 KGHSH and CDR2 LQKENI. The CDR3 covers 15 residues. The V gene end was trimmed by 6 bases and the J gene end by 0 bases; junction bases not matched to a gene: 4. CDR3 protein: CASSAGTGGSYEQYF. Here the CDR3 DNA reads TGTGCCAGCTCGGCCGGGACAGGGGGCTCCTACGAGCAGTACTTC.

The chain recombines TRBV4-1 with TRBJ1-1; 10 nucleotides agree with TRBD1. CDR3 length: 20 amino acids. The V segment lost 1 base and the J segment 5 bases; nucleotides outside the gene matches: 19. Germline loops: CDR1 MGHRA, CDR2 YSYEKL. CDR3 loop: CASSQADWDRGIMEMTEAFF. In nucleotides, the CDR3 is TGCGCCAGCAGCCAAGCCGACTGGGACAGGGGTATCATGGAGATGACTGAAGCTTTCTTT.

CDR3 amino acids: CASSLVSGMRRTQYF. The CDR3 coding sequence is TGCGCCAGCAGCTTGGTGTCGGGTATGAGGAGGACCCAGTACTTC. The rearrangement joins TRBV5-1 to TRBJ2-5; D gene unclear. CDR1 and CDR2 from the germline V gene are SGHRS and YFSETQ. The ends were cut back, 0 bases at V and 7 bases at J, with 16 bases in the middle. The CDR3 consists of 15 residues.

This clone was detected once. CDR3 amino acids: CASGLEDREYEQYF. Written as DNA, the CDR3 is TGTGCTAGTGGTTTGGAAGACAGGGAATACGAGCAGTACTTC. The chain recombines TRBV12-5 with TRBJ2-7, with 7 bases aligning to TRBD1. From germline, CDR1 is LGHNT and CDR2 FRNRAP. The CDR3 runs 14 residues. The trim removed 1 base at V and 4 bases at J, leaving 4 bases unmatched.

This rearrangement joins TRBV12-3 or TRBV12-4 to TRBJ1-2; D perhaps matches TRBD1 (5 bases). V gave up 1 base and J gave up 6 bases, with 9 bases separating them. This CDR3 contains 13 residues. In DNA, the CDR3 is TGTGCCAGCAGTTTAGGGGCAGGGAATGGCTACACCTTC. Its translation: CASSLGAGNGYTF.

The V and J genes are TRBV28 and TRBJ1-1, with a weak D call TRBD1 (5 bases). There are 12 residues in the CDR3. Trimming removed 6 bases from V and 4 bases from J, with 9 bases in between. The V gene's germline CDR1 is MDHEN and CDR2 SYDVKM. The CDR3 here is CASREGSTEAFF. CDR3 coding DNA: TGTGCCAGCAGGGAGGGGTCCACTGAAGCTTTCTTT.

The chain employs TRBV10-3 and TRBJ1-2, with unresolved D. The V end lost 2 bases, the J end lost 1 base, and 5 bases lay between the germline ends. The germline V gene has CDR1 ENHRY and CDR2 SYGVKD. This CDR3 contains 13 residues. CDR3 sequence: CAISETLNYGYTF. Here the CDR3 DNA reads TGTGCCATCAGTGAGACACTTAACTATGGCTACACCTTC.

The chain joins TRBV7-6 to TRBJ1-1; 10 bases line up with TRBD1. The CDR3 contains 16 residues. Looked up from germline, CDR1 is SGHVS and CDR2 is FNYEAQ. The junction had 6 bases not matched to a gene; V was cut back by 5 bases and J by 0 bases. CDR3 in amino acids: CASSLRQGAMNTEAFF. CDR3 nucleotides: TGTGCCAGCAGCCTAAGACAGGGGGCAATGAACACTGAAGCTTTCTTT.

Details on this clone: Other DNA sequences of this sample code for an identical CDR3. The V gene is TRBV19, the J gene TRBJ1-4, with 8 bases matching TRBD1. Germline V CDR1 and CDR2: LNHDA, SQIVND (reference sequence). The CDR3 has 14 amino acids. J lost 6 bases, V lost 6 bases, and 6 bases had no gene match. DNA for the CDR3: TGTGCCAGTAGCTCGGGGACAGGTTATGAAAAACTGTTTTTT. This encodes CASSSGTGYEKLFF.

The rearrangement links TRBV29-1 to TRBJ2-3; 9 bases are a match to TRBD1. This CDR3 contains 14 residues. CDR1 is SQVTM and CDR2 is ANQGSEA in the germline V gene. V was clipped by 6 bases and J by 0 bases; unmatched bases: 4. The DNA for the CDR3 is TGCAGCGTGCTCGGACAGGGGAGCACAGATACGCAGTATTTT. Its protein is CSVLGQGSTDTQYF.

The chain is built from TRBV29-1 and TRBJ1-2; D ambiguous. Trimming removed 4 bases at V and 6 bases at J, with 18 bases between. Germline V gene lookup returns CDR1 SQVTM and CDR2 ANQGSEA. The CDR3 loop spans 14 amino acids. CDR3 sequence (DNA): TGCAGCGTTGGGAACGCAGAAGGGATTCATGGCTACACCTTC. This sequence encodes CSVGNAEGIHGYTF.

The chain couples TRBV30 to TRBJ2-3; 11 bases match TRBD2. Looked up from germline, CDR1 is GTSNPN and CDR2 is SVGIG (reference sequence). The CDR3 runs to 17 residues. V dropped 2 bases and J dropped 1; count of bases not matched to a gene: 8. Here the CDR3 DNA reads TGTGCCTGGAGTCTAAGACGGGGACTAGCGGGCACAGATACGCAGTATTTT. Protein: CAWSLRRGLAGTDTQYF.

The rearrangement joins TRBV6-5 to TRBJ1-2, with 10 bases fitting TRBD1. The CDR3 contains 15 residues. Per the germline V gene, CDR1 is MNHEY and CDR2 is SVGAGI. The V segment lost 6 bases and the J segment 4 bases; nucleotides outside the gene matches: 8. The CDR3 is CASSKGQGRVYGYTF. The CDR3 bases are TGTGCCAGCAGCAAGGGACAGGGGCGCGTCTATGGCTACACCTTC.

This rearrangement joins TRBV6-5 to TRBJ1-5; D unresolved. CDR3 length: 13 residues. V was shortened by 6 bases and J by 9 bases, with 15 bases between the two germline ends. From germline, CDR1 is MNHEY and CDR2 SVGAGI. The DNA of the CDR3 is TGTGCCAGCAGGCCGGATACACGGGGGCCCCAGCATTTT. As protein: CASRPDTRGPQHF.

CDR3 protein: CASSSAGENTEAFF. DNA for the CDR3: TGTGCCAGCAGCTCGGCGGGGGAAAACACTGAAGCTTTCTTT. V gene TRBV28 combines with J gene TRBJ1-1, with D possibly TRBD1 on 5 matching bases. The V end was cut by 6 bases, the J end by 2 bases, with 13 bases between. The germline V gene encodes CDR1 MDHEN and CDR2 SYDVKM. CDR3 length: 14 residues.

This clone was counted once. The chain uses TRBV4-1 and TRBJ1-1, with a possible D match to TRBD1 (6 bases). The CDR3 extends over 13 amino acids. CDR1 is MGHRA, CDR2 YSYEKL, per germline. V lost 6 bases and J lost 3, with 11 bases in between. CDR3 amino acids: CASRRGKDTEAFF. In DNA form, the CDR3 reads TGCGCCAGCAGGAGGGGGAAGGACACTGAAGCTTTCTTT.

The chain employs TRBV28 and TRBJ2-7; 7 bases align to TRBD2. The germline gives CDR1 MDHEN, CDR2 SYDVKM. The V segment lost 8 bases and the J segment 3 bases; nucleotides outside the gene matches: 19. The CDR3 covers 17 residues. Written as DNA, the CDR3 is TGTGCCAGCTCCCCCGCGTGGGGCGGGAGCCCCCTCTACGAGCAGTACTTC. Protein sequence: CASSPAWGGSPLYEQYF.

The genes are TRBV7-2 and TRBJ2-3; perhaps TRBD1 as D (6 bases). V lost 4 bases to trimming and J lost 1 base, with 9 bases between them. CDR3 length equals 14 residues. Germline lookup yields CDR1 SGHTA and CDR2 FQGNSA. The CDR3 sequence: CASSSRQGTDTQYF. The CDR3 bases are TGTGCCAGCAGCTCGCGACAGGGCACAGATACGCAGTATTTT.

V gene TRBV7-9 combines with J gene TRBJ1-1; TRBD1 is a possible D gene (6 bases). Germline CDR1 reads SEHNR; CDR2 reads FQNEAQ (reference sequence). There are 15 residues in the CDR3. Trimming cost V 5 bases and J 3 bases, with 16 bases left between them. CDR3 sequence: CASSLGPTGDTEAFF. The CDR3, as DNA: TGTGCCAGCAGCCTAGGCCCGACAGGAGACACTGAAGCTTTCTTT.

The CDR3 spells CASHGAGLNTGELFF. CDR3 DNA: TGCGCCAGCCATGGCGCGGGACTTAACACCGGGGAGCTGTTTTTT. This rearrangement joins TRBV5-1 to TRBJ2-2; D might be TRBD2 (6 bases). This CDR3 spans 15 amino acids. Germline V gene sequence: CDR1 SGHRS, CDR2 YFSETQ. V gave up 7 bases and J gave up 2 bases, with 15 bases separating them.

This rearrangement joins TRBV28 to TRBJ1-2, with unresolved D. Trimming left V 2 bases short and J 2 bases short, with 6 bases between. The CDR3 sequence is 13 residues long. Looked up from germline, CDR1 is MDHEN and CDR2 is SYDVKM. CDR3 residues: CASSLPRNYGYTF. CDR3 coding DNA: TGTGCCAGCAGTTTACCCAGGAACTATGGCTACACCTTC.

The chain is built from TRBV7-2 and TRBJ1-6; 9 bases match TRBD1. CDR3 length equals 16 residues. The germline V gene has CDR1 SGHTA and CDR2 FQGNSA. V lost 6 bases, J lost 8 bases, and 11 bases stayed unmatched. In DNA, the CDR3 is TGTGCCAGCAGGAGCCTCAGACAGGGGGTTTATTCACCCCTCCACTTT. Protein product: CASRSLRQGVYSPLHF.

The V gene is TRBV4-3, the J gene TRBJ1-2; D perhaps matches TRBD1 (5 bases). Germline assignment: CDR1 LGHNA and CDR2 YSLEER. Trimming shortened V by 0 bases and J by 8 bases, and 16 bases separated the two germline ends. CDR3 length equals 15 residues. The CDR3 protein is CASSQEIGQGRGYTF. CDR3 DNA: TGCGCCAGCAGCCAAGAAATAGGGCAGGGCAGAGGCTACACCTTC.

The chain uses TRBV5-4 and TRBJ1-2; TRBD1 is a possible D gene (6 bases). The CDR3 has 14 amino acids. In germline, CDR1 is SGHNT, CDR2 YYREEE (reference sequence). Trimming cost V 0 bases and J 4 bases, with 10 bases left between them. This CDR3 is CASSLGGQTYGYTF. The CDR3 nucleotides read TGTGCCAGCAGCTTGGGGGGGCAGACCTATGGCTACACCTTC.